Listed here are 30 T cell receptor beta chains from one sample, sequenced in a study of shared clonotypes between healthy human individuals. Clones were read by immunoSEQ multiplex PCR, and TCRdb kept only the in-frame ones, dropping some. This sample has 2,500,000 or so clones, with around 90% found just once. The source material was naive CD4+ T cells from PBMCs. Indicated subset: CD45RA+ positively selected. Receptors were obtained from a man between 18 and 35 years old in good health. Some clones in this sample may be carry-over from other donors' samples.

This chain uses TRBV4-2 with TRBJ1-2, with D perhaps matching TRBD1 (6 bases). The CDR3 consists of 17 residues. Germline CDR1 reads LGHNA; CDR2 reads YNFKEQ. V lost 2 bases and J lost 2, with 18 bases in between. CDR3 loop: CASSQSRARGTNYGYTF. The CDR3 nucleotides are TGTGCCAGCAGCCAATCGAGAGCCCGGGGGACAAACTATGGCTACACCTTC.

Concerning this clone: Other DNA variants within this sample encode the same CDR3. The genes are TRBV28 and TRBJ1-5; D is unresolved. Germline-derived CDR1 and CDR2 are MDHEN and SYDVKM. The CDR3 loop spans 12 amino acids. Trimming took off 6 bases at V and 4 bases at J, with 7 bases between the two ends. The CDR3 DNA sequence: TGTGCCAGCAGACAAAGTAATCAGCCCCAGCATTTT. Encoded protein: CASRQSNQPQHF.

The V gene is TRBV7-3, the J gene TRBJ2-7, with D hard to call. V gave up 1 base and J gave up 3 bases, with 16 bases separating them. CDR3 length: 16 amino acids. Germline CDR1 is SGHTA and CDR2 is FQGTGA. The CDR3 here is CASSLMGRSDVYEQYF. The CDR3 DNA is TGTGCCAGCAGCTTAATGGGTAGAAGTGATGTCTACGAGCAGTACTTC.

The rearrangement links TRBV7-3 to TRBJ2-7; 8 bases align to TRBD2. The V segment lost 5 bases and the J segment 5 bases; nucleotides outside the gene matches: 8. CDR1 and CDR2 from the germline V gene are SGHTA and FQGTGA. The CDR3 runs 14 residues. CDR3 DNA: TGTGCCAGCAGCCCACAGCGGGAGAACGACGAGCAGTACTTC. Its translation: CASSPQRENDEQYF.

The rearrangement joins TRBV5-1 to TRBJ2-3; TRBD1 matches at 7 bases. The CDR3 runs 15 residues. Germline values: CDR1 SGHRS, CDR2 YFSETQ. J lost 4 bases, V lost 5 bases, and 10 bases had no gene match. CDR3 region: CASSDTPTGADTQYF. The CDR3 nucleotides read TGCGCCAGCAGTGACACTCCCACAGGGGCAGATACGCAGTATTTT.

CDR3 region: CASSSDSLYEQYF. The CDR3 nucleotides read TGCGCCAGCAGCTCGGACAGTCTCTACGAGCAGTACTTC. The J gene is TRBJ2-7, the V gene TRBV5-1; D possibly corresponds to TRBD1 (6 bases). The CDR3 has 13 residues. The V gene lost 3 bases and the J gene lost 3 bases, with 10 bases spanning the gap. Germline V gene sequence: CDR1 SGHRS, CDR2 YFSETQ.

The chain joins TRBV7-2 to TRBJ2-3; TRBD2 matches 11 bases. V was clipped by 5 bases and J by 1 base; unmatched bases: 5. This CDR3 is 16 amino acids long. Germline V gene data show CDR1 as SGHTA and CDR2 as FQGNSA. The CDR3 region has the DNA TGTGCCAGCAGCCAAGGGGGACTAGCGGGCACAGATACGCAGTATTTT. Protein: CASSQGGLAGTDTQYF.

J is TRBJ1-1 and V is TRBV5-4, with no clear D. Trimming took off 2 bases at V and 10 bases at J, with 12 bases between the two ends. This CDR3 is built from 12 residues. Per germline, CDR1 SGHNT and CDR2 YYREEE (reference sequence). The DNA of the CDR3 is TGTGCCAGCAGCTTCCTCCCGGGCGTAGCTTTCTTT. It codes for CASSFLPGVAFF.

The table lists this clone with a count of one. The chain links TRBV5-1 to TRBJ1-1, with D possibly matching TRBD1 (6 bases). The CDR3 is 14 amino acids. CDR1 and CDR2 from the germline V gene are SGHRS and YFSETQ. The V gene lost 3 bases and the J gene lost 11 bases, with 20 bases spanning the gap. CDR3 bases: TGCGCCAGCAGCTCTCTGACAGGCCCGGTGGGTGCTTTCTTT. Protein sequence: CASSSLTGPVGAFF.

This clone was detected once. The genes are TRBV5-1 and TRBJ2-5; a weak D match, TRBD2 (6 bases). This CDR3 has 14 amino acids. The V gene's germline CDR1 is SGHRS and CDR2 YFSETQ. V lost 1 base to trimming and J lost 1 base, with 8 bases between them. In DNA, the CDR3 is TGCGCCAGCAGCTTGTTAGCGGTCCAAGAGACCCAGTACTTC. Translation: CASSLLAVQETQYF. Using reference TRBV5-1 and TRBJ2-5 for the parts outside the CDR3, the full variable domain is KAGVTQTPRYLIKTRGQQVTLSCSPISGHRSVSWYQQTPGQGLQFLFEYFSETQRNKGNFPGRFSGRQFSNSRSEMNVSTLELGDSALYLCASSLLAVQETQYFGPGTRLLVL.

This sequence joins TRBV18 and TRBJ2-2, with TRBD1 identical over 7 bases. The CDR3 sequence is 15 residues long. Germline V gene lookup returns CDR1 KGHSH and CDR2 LQKENI. The V gene end was trimmed by 4 bases and the J gene end by 5 bases; junction bases not matched to a gene: 7. The DNA for the CDR3 is TGTGCCAGCTCACGGGGACAGACAAAAACCGGGGAGCTGTTTTTT. Amino acids: CASSRGQTKTGELFF.

The genes are TRBV7-9 and TRBJ1-3; D unresolved. Germline V lookup: CDR1 SEHNR, CDR2 FQNEAQ (reference sequence). Trimming cost V 5 bases and J 5 bases, with 7 bases left between them. The CDR3 loop spans 12 amino acids. The CDR3 spells CASSLPRNTIYF. DNA for the CDR3: TGTGCCAGCAGCCTGCCCCGAAACACCATATATTTT.

This chain connects TRBV7-9 to TRBJ1-4; 10 nucleotides match TRBD1. The CDR3 spans 15 residues. CDR1 is SEHNR, CDR2 FQNEAQ, per germline (reference sequence). V lost 8 bases and J lost 7; bases outside the gene matches: 10. CDR3 in amino acids: CASGRDRGVGEKLFF. In DNA, the CDR3 is TGTGCCAGCGGGCGGGACAGGGGAGTCGGTGAAAAACTGTTTTTT.

The rearrangement joins TRBV29-1 to TRBJ2-5; D remains ambiguous. CDR1 is SQVTM, CDR2 ANQGSEA, per germline. The CDR3 contains 14 residues. V lost 3 bases and J lost 5, with 16 bases in between. In nucleotides, the CDR3 is TGCAGCGTTGACATCGACCCAGACACCGAGACCCAGTACTTC. Translated: CSVDIDPDTETQYF.

The CDR3 sequence: CASKGGRGEAFF. CDR3 DNA: TGTGCCAGCAAGGGGGGTCGTGGTGAAGCTTTCTTT. This chain connects TRBV28 to TRBJ1-1; maybe TRBD1 (6 bases). CDR1 is MDHEN and CDR2 is SYDVKM in the germline V gene. The CDR3 contains 12 residues. The V gene lost 7 bases and the J gene lost 7 bases, with 13 bases spanning the gap.

The rearrangement uses TRBV9 and TRBJ2-5; 9 nucleotides agree with TRBD1. From germline, CDR1 is SGDLS and CDR2 YYNGEE. With 4 bases clipped from V and 5 bases from J, the junction kept 12 bases outside the gene matches. The CDR3 extends over 16 amino acids. The CDR3 protein is CASSTRPGQGRETQYF. CDR3 nucleotides: TGTGCCAGCAGCACGAGGCCGGGACAGGGAAGGGAGACCCAGTACTTC.

This chain uses TRBV10-3 with TRBJ2-7; the D is unclear. CDR1 and CDR2 (germline): ENHRY, SYGVKD. The V gene lost 4 bases and the J gene lost 4 bases, with 17 bases spanning the gap. This CDR3 comprises 15 residues. Here the CDR3 reads CAISGRVSPRYEQYF. CDR3 bases: TGTGCCATCAGTGGTCGGGTCTCCCCCCGATACGAGCAGTACTTC.

The CDR3 nucleotides read TGTGCCAGCAGCTTGGGGTGGAGCAATCAGCCCCAGCATTTT. Translated: CASSLGWSNQPQHF. The V and J genes are TRBV7-2 and TRBJ1-5; D gene uncertain. The CDR3 covers 14 residues. Trimming shortened V by 3 bases and J by 1 base, and 7 bases separated the two germline ends. Germline CDR1 reads SGHTA; CDR2 reads FQGNSA.

About this clone itself: This specimen includes other DNA sequences encoding the same CDR3. The rearrangement uses TRBV18 and TRBJ2-7; D unresolved. The CDR3 is 13 amino acids. Germline V CDR1 and CDR2: KGHSH, LQKENI. V lost 2 bases and J lost 4, with 9 bases in between. CDR3 nucleotide sequence: TGTGCCAGCTCACCAGGCTCCAATTACGAGCAGTACTTC. Protein product: CASSPGSNYEQYF.

The J gene is TRBJ2-5, the V gene TRBV4-1; 10 positions match TRBD2. The germline CDR1 and CDR2 sequences are MGHRA and YSYEKL. V trimming: 1 base; J trimming: 2 bases; junction bases outside the gene matches: 1. This CDR3 has 15 residues. DNA for the CDR3: TGCGCCAGCAGCCAAGTGACTAGCGGGCAAGAGACCCAGTACTTC. This sequence encodes CASSQVTSGQETQYF.

About this clone: Other nucleotide sequences in the sample specify the same CDR3. The chain joins TRBV5-1 to TRBJ2-5; D is ambiguous. With 2 bases removed from V and 3 bases from J, the gap between germline ends came to 5 bases. Per the germline V gene, CDR1 is SGHRS and CDR2 is YFSETQ. The CDR3 loop spans 12 amino acids. The CDR3 DNA sequence: TGCGCCAGCAGCTTCCCAGAAGAGACCCAGTACTTC. It translates to CASSFPEETQYF.

This chain links TRBV5-1 with TRBJ2-5, with D uncertain. The length of the CDR3 is 15 residues. Germline-derived CDR1 and CDR2 are SGHRS and YFSETQ. Trimming cost V 1 base and J 3 bases, with 13 bases left between them. The chain's CDR3 is CASSLSGTPEETQYF. The CDR3 DNA is TGCGCCAGCAGCTTGAGTGGCACGCCTGAAGAGACCCAGTACTTC.

The chain couples TRBV28 to TRBJ2-5; the match to TRBD1 covers 12 bases. V lost 7 bases to trimming and J lost 6 bases; unmatched junction nucleotides: 12. Germline CDR1 reads MDHEN; CDR2 reads SYDVKM. CDR3 length: 16 amino acids. CDR3 protein: CASTSGGTGGVKTQYF. The CDR3 nucleotides are TGTGCCAGCACCTCGGGGGGGACAGGGGGCGTTAAGACCCAGTACTTC.

The J gene is TRBJ2-1, the V gene TRBV5-4, with TRBD1 identical over 8 bases. CDR3 length: 16 residues. Looked up from germline, CDR1 is SGHNT and CDR2 is YYREEE (reference sequence). The J segment lost 2 bases and the V segment lost 0 bases, leaving 4 bases of the junction unmatched. The CDR3 bases are TGTGCCAGCAGCTTGGGGCCAGGGGGCGCCTACAATGAGCAGTTCTTC. It encodes CASSLGPGGAYNEQFF.

The chain has TRBV7-2 and TRBJ2-4; D unclear. CDR1 and CDR2 (germline): SGHTA, FQGNSA. The ends were cut back, 2 bases at V and 0 bases at J, with 11 bases in the middle. The CDR3 sequence is 16 residues long. CDR3 sequence reads: CASSLLVGLAKNIQYF. The CDR3 DNA is TGTGCCAGCAGCTTACTTGTGGGGTTAGCCAAAAACATTCAGTACTTC.

The chain links TRBV30 to TRBJ1-1; D is possibly TRBD1 (6 bases). The CDR3 is made up of 13 amino acids. Germline CDR1 reads GTSNPN; CDR2 reads SVGIG (reference sequence). V lost 5 bases and J 5 bases, leaving 15 bases between the germline ends. The CDR3 nucleotides are TGTGCCTGGCTAGGTCAGGGGTTAACTGAAGCTTTCTTT. This gives the protein CAWLGQGLTEAFF.

J is TRBJ2-3 and V is TRBV9, with 12 positions matching TRBD2. The length of the CDR3 is 16 residues. The V gene end was trimmed by 4 bases and the J gene end by 5 bases; junction bases not matched to a gene: 8. Germline-derived CDR1 and CDR2 are SGDLS and YYNGEE. Here the CDR3 reads CASSPRTSGNGDTQYF. CDR3 nucleotide sequence: TGTGCCAGCAGCCCCCGGACTAGCGGGAATGGAGATACGCAGTATTTT.

The chain joins TRBV5-1 to TRBJ2-2; a weak D match, TRBD2 (5 bases). This CDR3 is 15 amino acids long. Germline CDR1 reads SGHRS; CDR2 reads YFSETQ. V was cut by 4 bases and J by 0 bases, with 10 bases left in between. The CDR3 sequence is CASSKQRSNTGELFF. DNA of the CDR3: TGCGCCAGCAGCAAGCAGCGGTCGAACACCGGGGAGCTGTTTTTT.

The J gene is TRBJ2-5, the V gene TRBV9, with 7 bases fitting TRBD2. J gave up 1 base and V 4 bases, and 4 bases lay outside the gene matches. CDR3 length equals 14 residues. The germline gives CDR1 SGDLS, CDR2 YYNGEE. The DNA of the CDR3 is TGTGCCAGCAGCCCTAGCGGCTCCCAAGAGACCCAGTACTTC. Its translation: CASSPSGSQETQYF.

The chain links TRBV4-3 to TRBJ2-7; D tentatively reads TRBD1 or TRBD2 (5 bases each). V lost 1 base and J lost 0, with 10 bases in between. CDR1 and CDR2 from the germline V gene are LGHNA and YSLEER. This CDR3 contains 15 residues. The CDR3, as DNA: TGCGCCAGCAGCCAAGTCGAGGGGCACTCCTACGAGCAGTACTTC. It is translated as CASSQVEGHSYEQYF.